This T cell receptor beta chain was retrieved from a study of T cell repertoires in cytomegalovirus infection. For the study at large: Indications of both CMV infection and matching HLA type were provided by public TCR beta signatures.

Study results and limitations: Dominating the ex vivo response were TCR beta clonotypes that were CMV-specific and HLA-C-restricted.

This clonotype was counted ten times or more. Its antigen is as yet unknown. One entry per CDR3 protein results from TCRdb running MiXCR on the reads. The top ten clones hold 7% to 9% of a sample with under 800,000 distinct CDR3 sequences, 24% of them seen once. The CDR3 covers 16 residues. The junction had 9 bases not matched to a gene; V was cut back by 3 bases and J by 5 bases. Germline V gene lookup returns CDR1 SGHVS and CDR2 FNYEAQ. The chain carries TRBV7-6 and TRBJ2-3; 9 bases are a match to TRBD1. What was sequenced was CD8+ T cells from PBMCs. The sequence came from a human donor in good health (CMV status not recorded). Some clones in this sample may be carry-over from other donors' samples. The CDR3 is CASSFSPGQGLDTQYF. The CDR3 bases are TGTGCCAGCAGCTTCTCTCCGGGACAGGGATTAGATACGCAGTATTTT.